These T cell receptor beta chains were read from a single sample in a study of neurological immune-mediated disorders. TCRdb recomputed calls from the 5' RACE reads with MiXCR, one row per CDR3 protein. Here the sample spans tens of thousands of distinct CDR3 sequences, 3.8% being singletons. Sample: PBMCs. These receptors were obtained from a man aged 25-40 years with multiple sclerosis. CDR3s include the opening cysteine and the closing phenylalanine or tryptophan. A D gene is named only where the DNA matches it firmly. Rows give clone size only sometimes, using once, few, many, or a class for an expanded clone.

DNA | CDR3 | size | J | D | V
TGCGCCAGCAGCCAGCCTACGGGAGAGACCCAGTACTTC | CASSQPTGETQYF | . | TRBJ2-5 | . | TRBV4-1
TGCGCCAGCAGTATATCGCAGGGGCAGGGTGAAGCTTTCTTT | CASSISQGQGEAFF | few | TRBJ1-1 | . | TRBV5-1
TGCAGTGCTAGGCGGGACAGGGGCGTATACGAGCAGTACTTC | CSARRDRGVYEQYF | many | TRBJ2-7 | TRBD1 | TRBV20-1
TGTGCCAGCAGCTTGCAAGAGACTGAAGCTTTCTTT | CASSLQETEAFF | many | TRBJ1-1 | . | TRBV7-9
TGCGCCAGCAGCTTTGGACAGGAATACGAGCAGTACTTC | CASSFGQEYEQYF | many | TRBJ2-7 | TRBD1 | TRBV5-1
TGCAGTGCTGAGCGACAGGGGCCGAACACTGAAGCTTTCTTT | CSAERQGPNTEAFF | medium-sized | TRBJ1-1 | TRBD1 | TRBV20-1
TGTGCCAGCAGCCCAGGGGGGACAGCGAACACCGGGGAGCTGTTTTTT | CASSPGGTANTGELFF | many | TRBJ2-2 | . | TRBV14
TGTGCCAGCAGCTTGGACAGGGATGGCTACACCTTC | CASSLDRDGYTF | many | TRBJ1-2 | . | TRBV5-5
TGCAGTCCCCAGACACCTAAGAGGAGCAATGAGCAGTTCTTC | CSPQTPKRSNEQFF | many | TRBJ2-1 | . | TRBV20-1
TGTGCCAGCAGACCCCCGAGGGGCGCCGCGAACACCGGGGAGCTGTTTTTT | CASRPPRGAANTGELFF | many | TRBJ2-2 | . | TRBV3-1
TGCAGTGCTATGCCCCAATGGGGAAACACAGATACGCAGTATTTT | CSAMPQWGNTDTQYF | . | TRBJ2-3 | . | TRBV20-1
TGTGCCAGCAGCATAGACCCCCAGGGACAATCACCCCTCCACTTT | CASSIDPQGQSPLHF | many | TRBJ1-6 | . | TRBV7-2
TGTGCCACCAGCAGAGCACGGACAGGGGAGTACGAGCAGTACTTC | CATSRARTGEYEQYF | many | TRBJ2-7 | TRBD1 | TRBV15
TGTGCCAGCAGCCAAGATTCGGGGTTGGGTGGGGAGCTGTTTTTT | CASSQDSGLGGELFF | many | TRBJ2-2 | . | TRBV4-2
TGTGCCAGCAGCTCCAGGGTTGGAGGTGGGACTGAAGCTTTCTTT | CASSSRVGGGTEAFF | many | TRBJ1-1 | . | TRBV5-5